This T cell receptor beta chain stems from a study of cytomegalovirus exposure and HLA in healthy donors. Both 60 Vbeta primers and 13 Jbeta primers went into the PCR. This table comes from immunoSEQ multiplex PCR, and its TCRdb copy is limited to in-frame clones, with some not included. Here the sample spans about 120,000 clones, 75% to 85% being singletons. Findings and caveats of the study: Later analysis associated a missense DCLRE1C variant with TCR beta V- and J-gene trimming. Later findings reportedly placed an Asian-associated ancestry cluster below the roughly 660-donor mean for N-insertions. A further, later analysis showed that HLA-associated TCR beta chains (compared with equally common others) were more clonally expanded.

Turning to this clone: The antigen remains unidentified.

The CDR3 length is 16 residues. Germline V gene sequence: CDR1 SEHNR, CDR2 FQNEAQ (reference sequence). The junction had 6 bases not matched to a gene; V was cut back by 0 bases and J by 2 bases. Every donor was a healthy person donating bone marrow. The receptor was derived from a woman in her forties or fifties in good health and CMV-seropositive. The rearrangement joins TRBV7-9 to TRBJ2-5; 7 bases are a match to TRBD2. Sequenced material: PBMCs. Written as DNA, the CDR3 is TGTGCCAGCAGCTTAGCGGGGGGGGGACCACAAGAGACCCAGTACTTC. Amino acid sequence: CASSLAGGGPQETQYF.